Below, 22 T cell receptor beta chains from the same sample are listed, as sequenced in a study of tumor-infiltrating lymphocytes in primary liver carcinoma. Co-extraction yielded RNA and DNA from 20-30 mg of unsorted bulk tissue. Total RNA amounting to around 540 ng was the source from which TCR beta cDNA was made with a constant-region primer. What produced the TCR beta libraries was three nested multiplex PCR rounds using slightly modified ARM-PCR. TRBV1-TRBV30 forward primers paired with a C-beta reverse primer drove the first two PCR rounds, about 10 cycles each. Using its own MiXCR run on the multiplex PCR reads, TCRdb lists one record per CDR3 protein. The sample shows approximately 53,000 distinct CDR3 sequences, over 75% of them seen only once. Sequenced material: liver tumor tissue from sampling region 5. Subset specified: tumor region T5, tumor centre. Receptors originate from a man in his forties or fifties with primary liver carcinoma and hepatitis B virus infection.

This clonotype was found many times. The chain couples TRBV6-5 to TRBJ2-1; 12 nucleotides line up with TRBD2. Germline CDR1 MNHEY, CDR2 SVGAGI. With 5 bases clipped from V and 4 bases from J, the junction kept 9 bases outside the gene matches. The CDR3 consists of 17 residues. The CDR3, as DNA: TGTGCCAGCAGTAAATCTAGCGGGAGGGGGGGGTACAATGAGCAGTTCTTC. This encodes CASSKSSGRGGYNEQFF.

The count of this clonotype is one. A read error may account for a junction end that differs from germline. The CDR3 DNA reads as TGTGTCAGCAGCCGGACAGGGGGGAACCACGACCAGTACTTC. Its protein is CVSSRTGGNHDQYF. The chain recombines TRBV6-2 or TRBV6-3 with TRBJ2-7; 10 bases line up with TRBD1. The germline CDR1 and CDR2 sequences are MNHEY and SVGEGT. This CDR3 region has 14 residues.

As regards this clonotype: The junction and the germline gene differ at one end; a read error may be behind it. This sequence joins TRBV13 and TRBJ2-5, with D perhaps being TRBD1 or TRBD2 (5 bases each). The CDR3 has 13 amino acids. In germline, CDR1 is PRHDT, CDR2 FYEKMQ (reference sequence). The CDR3 DNA is TGTGCCAGCGGGCCGAGGGGTTCGAATACCCAATACTTC. The encoded protein is CASGPRGSNTQYF.

The CDR3 is CSAGSGNHEQYF. Written as DNA, the CDR3 is TGCAGTGCGGGTTCGGGCAATCACGAGCAGTACTTC. The genes are TRBV29-1 and TRBJ2-7, with a weak D call TRBD2 (5 bases). This CDR3 spans 12 amino acids. Per the germline V gene, CDR1 is SQVTM and CDR2 is ANQGSEA.

In the case of this clonotype: A read error may account for a junction end that differs from germline. The rearrangement links TRBV4-3 to TRBJ2-1; TRBD1 aligns across 10 bases. The CDR3 extends over 14 amino acids. In germline, CDR1 is LGHNA, CDR2 YSLEER. The CDR3 nucleotides are TGCGCCAGTAGCCTGGACAGGGGGGGCTATGAGCAGTTCTTC. This gives the protein CASSLDRGGYEQFF.

This chain joins TRBV14 and TRBJ2-6; D is unresolved. CDR3 length: 13 amino acids. V lost 6 bases and J lost 14, with 17 bases in between. Germline CDR1 SGHDN, CDR2 FVKESK. The CDR3 DNA reads as TGTGCCAGCAGTCTGAGTAGAGCCAGCCTCCTGACTTTC. Protein sequence: CASSLSRASLLTF. The variable domain in full, completed from reference TRBV14 and TRBJ2-6, reads EAGVTQFPSHSVIEKGQTVTLRCDPISGHDNLYWYRRVMGKEIKFLLHFVKESKQDESGMPNNRFLAERTGGTYSTLKVQPAELEDSGVYFCASSLSRASLLTFGAGSRLTVL.

In regard to this clonotype: Because it lacks the conserved phenylalanine or tryptophan at the end, this CDR3 is likely a read error. Because the CDR3's place on the DNA is in doubt, the DNA is left out and the CDR3 is given as listed by TCRdb. The rearrangement links TRBV11-2 to TRBJ2-3; the table's D call TRBD1 went unverified against the DNA. Per germline, CDR1 SGHAT and CDR2 FQNNGV. The CDR3 is 14 residues long, ends included. This CDR3 reads CASSPPGRADTQYL.

By share, this clonotype counts as medium-sized (0.01 to 0.1%). V is TRBV6-5 and J is TRBJ1-6; D is ambiguous. Germline CDR1 MNHEY, CDR2 SVGAGI. V was trimmed by 6 bases and J by 7 bases, leaving 10 bases between them. The CDR3 is 13 amino acids. CDR3 bases: TGTGCCAGCAGCCCTAAGCCGAATTCACCCCTCCACTTT. It specifies CASSPKPNSPLHF.

This clonotype occurred a few times. The genes are TRBV12-3 or TRBV12-4 and TRBJ2-3; the match to TRBD2 covers 8 bases. The CDR3 is made up of 16 amino acids. Trimming at V came to 1 base and at J to 8 bases, leaving 11 bases not matched to a gene. The DNA of the CDR3 is TGTGCCAGCAGTTTAGATTCCAGCGGGAGCACATGTACGCAGTATTTT. Protein sequence: CASSLDSSGSTCTQYF.

Of note for this clonotype: The CDR3 does not close with the conserved phenylalanine or tryptophan, likely indicating a read error. The chain joins TRBV11-2 to TRBJ2-7; 11 nucleotides line up with TRBD2. The germline CDR1 and CDR2 sequences are SGHAT and FQNNGV. V shed 3 bases, J shed 4 bases, and the junction held 20 bases outside the gene matches. The CDR3 runs 20 residues. The chain's CDR3 is CASSLREGRTSGLSSYEQYL. CDR3 nucleotide sequence: TGTGCCAGCAGCTTGAGGGAAGGGAGGACTAGCGGGCTCAGCTCATACGAGCAGTACCTC.

There are many counts of this clonotype. The rearrangement joins TRBV19 to TRBJ1-5; the D is unclear. Germline assignment: CDR1 LNHDA and CDR2 SQIVND (reference sequence). CDR3 length equals 13 residues. V lost 10 bases and J lost 4, with 14 bases in between. CDR3 residues: CATRRSVNQPQHF. In nucleotides, the CDR3 is TGTGCCACCCGGAGGTCGGTTAATCAGCCCCAGCATTTT.

For this clonotype: A read error may account for a junction end that differs from germline. The gene calls are TRBV12-3 or TRBV12-4 and TRBJ2-1, with D perhaps matching TRBD2 (5 bases). CDR3 length: 13 amino acids. The CDR3 DNA reads TGTGCCAGTCAATTTGGCGGAGGCAATGACCAGTTCTTC. Translated: CASQFGGGNDQFF.

This clonotype was counted ten times or more. V usage is TRBV28 and J usage is TRBJ1-6, with 8 bases that match TRBD1. This CDR3 comprises 14 residues. Per the germline V gene, CDR1 is MDHEN and CDR2 is SYDVKM. Trimming took 8 bases from V and 6 from J; bases not matched to a gene: 6. For the CDR3, the DNA is TGTGCCAGCGCCGGGGACAGGCTTAATTCACCCCTCCACTTT. Translation gives CASAGDRLNSPLHF.

About this clonotype itself: The junction shows a germline mismatch at one end, possibly a read error. The chain recombines TRBV6-1 with TRBJ2-7; TRBD1 aligns across 7 bases. Germline V gives CDR1 MNHNS, CDR2 SASEGT. This CDR3 has 14 amino acids. In DNA, the CDR3 is TGTGCCAGCAGTACCTGGACAGGACCCTATGAGCAGTACTTC. Amino acids: CASSTWTGPYEQYF.

For this clonotype: Since no conserved phenylalanine or tryptophan closes the CDR3, a read error is the likely cause. The chain has TRBV29-1 and TRBJ1-5; tentative D call: TRBD1 (5 bases). The germline V gene encodes CDR1 SQVTM and CDR2 ANQGSEA. The CDR3 is made up of 13 amino acids. This CDR3 reads CSAGGVANQPQHY. CDR3 sequence (DNA): TGCAGCGCCGGAGGGGTAGCGAATCAGCCTCAGCATTAT.

This clonotype was seen many times. This CDR3 reads CASSFTPSSEREEDGEQFF. The DNA of the CDR3 is TGTGCCAGCAGCTTTACCCCCTCTTCCGAGCGGGAGGAGGATGGTGAGCAGTTCTTC. The chain carries TRBV7-8 and TRBJ2-1; TRBD2 aligns across 9 bases. CDR3 length: 19 residues. The trim removed 3 bases at V and 9 bases at J, leaving 21 bases unmatched. Germline values: CDR1 SGHVS, CDR2 FQNEAQ.

J is TRBJ1-5 and V is TRBV30; no clear D. Trimming took off 5 bases at V and 4 bases at J, with 18 bases between the two ends. The CDR3 covers 15 residues. Germline CDR1 is GTSNPN and CDR2 is SVGIG (reference sequence). DNA of the CDR3: TGTGCCTGGGCCCTCGCGGAGTGCCGTAATCAGCCCCAGCATTTT. Translated: CAWALAECRNQPQHF.

The V gene is TRBV29-1, the J gene TRBJ2-5; D perhaps matches TRBD1 (5 bases). The V and J ends lost 8 bases and 2 bases respectively, with 18 bases between them. The CDR3 extends over 14 amino acids. CDR1 is SQVTM and CDR2 is ANQGSEA in the germline V gene. This CDR3 is CSFRTSSFQETQYF. As DNA, the CDR3 is TGCAGCTTTAGGACATCATCCTTTCAAGAGACCCAGTACTTC.

The chain is built from TRBV6-6 and TRBJ1-1; the match to TRBD1 covers 8 bases. This CDR3 has 13 residues. Looked up from germline, CDR1 is MNHNY and CDR2 is SVGAGI (reference sequence). Written as DNA, the CDR3 is TGTCCCAACAGCACAGGGGGAACTACTGAAGCTTTCTTT. It codes for CPNSTGGTTEAFF.

The J gene is TRBJ1-1, the V gene TRBV6-2 or TRBV6-3, with D perhaps TRBD1 (5 bases). CDR1 is MNHEY and CDR2 is SVGEGT in the germline V gene. The CDR3 is 11 residues long. V shed 7 bases and J shed 14 bases, with 17 bases lying between them. CDR3 region: CASISAGPTFF. CDR3 in DNA: TGTGCCAGCATTTCGGCAGGGCCGACCTTCTTT.

The DNA for the CDR3 is TGTGCCAGCGGCCCTAACAGTGGAAAACTGTTTTTT. Its translation is CASGPNSGKLFF. The chain employs TRBV13 and TRBJ1-4, with unresolved D. The germline V gene has CDR1 PRHDT and CDR2 FYEKMQ (reference sequence). With 8 bases removed from V and 10 bases from J, the gap between germline ends came to 14 bases. This CDR3 has 12 amino acids.

The rearrangement uses TRBV7-8 and TRBJ1-4; D uncertain. Germline V lookup: CDR1 SGHVS, CDR2 FQNEAQ. The CDR3 consists of 14 residues. With 2 bases removed from V and 6 bases from J, the gap between germline ends came to 10 bases. The CDR3 protein is CASSLLRGYEKLFF. The CDR3 nucleotides are TGTGCCAGCAGCTTATTGCGAGGATATGAAAAACTGTTTTTT. The full variable domain, completed using reference TRBV7-8 and TRBJ1-4, is GAGVSQSPRYKVAKRGQDVALRCDPISGHVSLFWYQQALGQGPEFLTYFQNEAQLDKSGLPSDRFFAERPEGSVSTLKIQRTQQEDSAVYLCASSLLRGYEKLFFGSGTQLSVL.